Presented here are 10 T cell receptor beta chains from one specimen sequenced in a study of response to subunit inactivated influenza vaccine. TCRdb analysed the RT-PCR reads with MiXCR anew, one entry per CDR3 protein. The sample shows 250,000 to 350,000 distinct CDR3 sequences, approximately 21% of them seen only once. The sequencing used PBMCs from blood, collected 21 months after vaccination. The receptors were gathered from a man aged 50-75 years who received an inactivated influenza vaccine.

The table lists this clonotype with a few counts. The chain uses TRBV28 and TRBJ2-7, with D hard to call. V gave up 2 bases and J gave up 0 bases, with 5 bases separating them. The germline V gene has CDR1 MDHEN and CDR2 SYDVKM. The CDR3 length is 13 residues. The CDR3, as DNA: TGTGCCAGCAGTTTAAGTATCTCCTACGAGCAGTACTTC. Its translation: CASSLSISYEQYF.

There are a few counts of this clonotype. The rearrangement joins TRBV6-5 to TRBJ2-7, with 8 bases matching TRBD2. CDR3 size: 16 residues. Germline V gives CDR1 MNHEY, CDR2 SVGAGI. V dropped 0 bases and J dropped 7; count of bases not matched to a gene: 11. Here the CDR3 DNA reads TGTGCCAGCAGTTACTCGAGTCTCGGGGGGGCCAATGAGCAGTACTTC. Protein sequence: CASSYSSLGGANEQYF.

This clonotype was recorded at least ten times. The chain uses TRBV29-1 and TRBJ1-2; D uncertain. V was trimmed by 4 bases and J by 4 bases, leaving 10 bases between them. Per germline, CDR1 SQVTM and CDR2 ANQGSEA. The CDR3 is made up of 12 amino acids. The CDR3 region is CSVATDGYGYTF. As DNA, the CDR3 is TGCAGCGTTGCAACCGACGGCTATGGCTACACCTTC.

The chain links TRBV3-1 to TRBJ1-6, with D maybe TRBD1 (6 bases). V was cut by 4 bases and J by 7 bases, with 14 bases left in between. The CDR3 is made up of 15 amino acids. Per the germline V gene, CDR1 is LGHDT and CDR2 is YNNKEL (reference sequence). CDR3 region: CASSLTGTWNSPLHF. The CDR3 DNA sequence: TGTGCCAGCAGCCTAACCGGGACATGGAATTCACCCCTCCACTTT.

The rearrangement joins TRBV4-2 to TRBJ1-4; tentative D call: TRBD1 (6 bases). The CDR3 length is 16 residues. V was cut by 5 bases and J by 7 bases, with 20 bases left in between. Germline lookup yields CDR1 LGHNA and CDR2 YNFKEQ. CDR3 in DNA: TGTGCCAGCAGCGTAACAGGGCTTGGGGGTCGTGAAAAACTGTTTTTT. Protein: CASSVTGLGGREKLFF.

This rearrangement joins TRBV2 to TRBJ2-1, with D possibly TRBD1 on 6 matching bases. The CDR3 totals 14 residues. The V gene's germline CDR1 is SNHLY and CDR2 FYNNEI. V lost 10 bases to trimming and J lost 8 bases, with 21 bases between them. The CDR3 nucleotides are TGTGCCATAAATACAGGGATGGGCGGCGATGAGCAGTTCTTC. Its translation is CAINTGMGGDEQFF.

The V gene is TRBV4-1, the J gene TRBJ2-2; D is ambiguous. The CDR3 sequence is 14 residues long. Germline values: CDR1 MGHRA, CDR2 YSYEKL. V lost 4 bases to trimming and J lost 4 bases, with 10 bases between them. CDR3 sequence: CASSLDQSTGELFF. CDR3 nucleotide sequence: TGCGCCAGCAGCCTTGACCAGTCCACCGGGGAGCTGTTTTTT.

V usage is TRBV20-1 and J usage is TRBJ1-1; D gene ambiguous. The CDR3 covers 17 residues. CDR1 and CDR2 from the germline V gene are DFQATT and SNEGSKA (reference sequence). Trimming pared 0 bases from V and 0 bases from J, leaving 17 bases between. The DNA of the CDR3 is TGCAGTGCTAGAGACCCCCTCCGCGGTATCATGAACACTGAAGCTTTCTTT. Translated, it gives CSARDPLRGIMNTEAFF.

The chain has TRBV12-3 or TRBV12-4 and TRBJ2-2; D uncertain. The CDR3 sequence is 14 residues long. Trimming removed 6 bases at V and 3 bases at J, with 11 bases between. Here the CDR3 DNA reads TGTGCCAGCAGCATGGGCCGAGACACCGGGGAGCTGTTTTTT. It yields the protein CASSMGRDTGELFF.

This clonotype showed up just a few times. The chain links TRBV12-3 or TRBV12-4 to TRBJ1-5; D is perhaps TRBD1 (5 bases). Between the trimmed V and J ends, which lost 3 bases and 2 bases, there was a span of 8 bases. This CDR3 has 14 amino acids. CDR3 sequence (DNA): TGTGCCAGCAGTTTTAGGGGTCGCAATCAGCCCCAGCATTTT. It yields the protein CASSFRGRNQPQHF.